The entry below gives a single T cell receptor (beta chain) sequence along with its context. Germline V gene data show CDR1 as MNHEY and CDR2 as SVGAGI. This CDR3 is built from 16 residues. V was cut by 2 bases and J by 0 bases, with 13 bases left in between. This entry comes from a study of blood T cell repertoires in COVID-19. Background on the study: Collection of acute and convalescent COVID-19 samples took place in the United States, Italy and Spain. The analysed material was cDNA or gDNA that came from T cells, B-cell-depleted T cells, or PBMCs.

Under the authors' procedure: Cell counts per sample came from amplifying reference gene primers. Only in-frame clones appear in the TCRdb table, and some are missing; sequencing was by immunoSEQ multiplex PCR. The V and J calls and clone size are taken from that table; D and trimming were inferred from the DNA. The table records about 75,000 clones, 85% to 90% of them present only once. This clonotype originated in a human donor in a cohort sampled during active COVID-19. The sequencing input was peripheral blood. The gene calls are TRBV6-5 and TRBJ1-1; D unresolved. Written as DNA, the CDR3 is TGTGCCAGCAGTTACGCACGACACGGGATGAACACTGAAGCTTTCTTT. Residues: CASSYARHGMNTEAFF.